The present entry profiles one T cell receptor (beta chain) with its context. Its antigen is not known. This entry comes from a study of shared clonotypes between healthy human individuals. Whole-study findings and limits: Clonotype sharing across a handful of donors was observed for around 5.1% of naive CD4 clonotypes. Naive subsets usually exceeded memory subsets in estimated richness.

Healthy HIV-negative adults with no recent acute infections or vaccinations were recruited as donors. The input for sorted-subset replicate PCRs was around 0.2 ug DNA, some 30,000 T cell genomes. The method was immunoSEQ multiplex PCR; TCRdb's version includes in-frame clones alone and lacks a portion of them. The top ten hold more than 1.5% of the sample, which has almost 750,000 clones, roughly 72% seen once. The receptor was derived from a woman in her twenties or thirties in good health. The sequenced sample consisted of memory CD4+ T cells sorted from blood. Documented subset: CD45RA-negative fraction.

The CDR3 DNA follows: TGCGCCAGCAGTGAGCCGGGCGGGGTAAGCTCCTACGAGCAGTACTTC. Protein product: CASSEPGGVSSYEQYF. The rearrangement links TRBV10-2 to TRBJ2-7; tentative D call: TRBD2 (6 bases). Germline V gene data show CDR1 as WSHSY and CDR2 as SAAADI. CDR3 size: 16 residues. Trimming cost V 2 bases and J 0 bases, with 14 bases left between them.